One and the same sample provided the 20 T cell receptor beta chains below, sequenced in a study of regulatory T cells in long-lasting Graves disease. The time point is: newly diagnosed GD, antithyroid drugs for less than 3 months. Following extraction of RNA from PBMCs, that RNA was used to make the TCR library. Building the TCR beta libraries relied on iRepertoire HTBI primers, and CDR3 regions underwent Arm-PCR. TCRdb re-derived calls from the multiplex PCR reads in MiXCR, one entry per CDR3 protein. The repertoire has about 530,000 distinct CDR3 sequences, around 15% of them found once; the top ten carry 25%. The sample was also linked to a second study, of T cells in Graves' hyperthyroidism and ophthalmopathy.

The sample in question was peripheral blood mononuclear cells (PBMCs), obtained at new diagnosis, from a patient treated with antithyroid drugs. The receptors derive from a middle-aged woman with Graves disease.

This clonotype was counted at least ten times. The genes are TRBV2 and TRBJ1-1; D is uncertain. Germline-derived CDR1 and CDR2 are SNHLY and FYNNEI. The CDR3 runs 11 residues. The V end lost 6 bases, the J end lost 11 bases, and 13 bases lay between the germline ends. DNA for the CDR3: TGTGCCAGCAGCCAGATCCACGAGGCTTTCTTT. This sequence encodes CASSQIHEAFF.

The chain joins TRBV4-1 to TRBJ1-2; the D gene is possibly TRBD1 (5 bases). The CDR3 runs to 17 residues. Trimming shortened V by 0 bases and J by 4 bases, and 18 bases separated the two germline ends. CDR1 is MGHRA and CDR2 is YSYEKL in the germline V gene. The CDR3 region has the DNA TGCGCCAGCAGCCAAGATTCGGGACGGTCGGTAGGCTATGGCTACACCTTC. Translation gives CASSQDSGRSVGYGYTF.

The table lists this clonotype with a few counts. The rearrangement links TRBV5-5 to TRBJ1-1; D is ambiguous. V lost 1 base, J lost 1 base, and 14 bases lay in between. Germline V CDR1 and CDR2: SGHKS, YYEKEE (reference sequence). The CDR3 contains 16 residues. The CDR3 is CASSLMSDIGNTEAFF. Here the CDR3 DNA reads TGTGCCAGCAGCTTGATGAGTGACATTGGGAACACTGAAGCTTTCTTT.

The chain combines TRBV5-1 with TRBJ1-1, with a tentative D call TRBD1 (5 bases). Germline CDR1 is SGHRS and CDR2 is YFSETQ. V lost 7 bases and J lost 5, with 15 bases in between. The CDR3 loop spans 13 amino acids. In DNA form, the CDR3 reads TGCGCCAGCCTCGGGGGGGGGGAGACTGAAGCTTTCTTT. Translating gives CASLGGGETEAFF.

This chain links TRBV19 with TRBJ2-3; 8 bases fit TRBD2. This CDR3 contains 16 residues. Germline V gene lookup returns CDR1 LNHDA and CDR2 SQIVND (reference sequence). V was pared by 6 bases and J by 4 bases, with 12 bases of the junction left unmatched. In DNA, the CDR3 is TGTGCCAGTAGCCCTGGGGCGGGGGGCGAGTCAGATACGCAGTATTTT. Its translation: CASSPGAGGESDTQYF.

This clonotype was seen repeatedly, ten times or more. The rearrangement uses TRBV28 and TRBJ1-1; D is unresolved. Trimming took off 4 bases at V and 3 bases at J, with 15 bases between the two ends. From germline, CDR1 is MDHEN and CDR2 SYDVKM. CDR3 length: 15 amino acids. The CDR3 DNA follows: TGTGCCAGCAGTTCCCCCCCACCGGAGGACACTGAAGCTTTCTTT. Translation gives CASSSPPPEDTEAFF.

This clonotype was seen a few times. V gene TRBV2 combines with J gene TRBJ2-3, with D perhaps TRBD2 (6 bases). The J call may be incorrect, as the DNA end agrees better with TRBJ2-5. In germline, CDR1 is SNHLY, CDR2 FYNNEI. This CDR3 spans 15 amino acids. The CDR3 loop is CASSSGLGRRETQYF. The CDR3 bases are TGTGCCAGCAGTAGCGGGCTCGGGAGACGAGAGACCCAGTACTTC.

There are many counts of this clonotype. The V gene is TRBV12-3 or TRBV12-4, the J gene TRBJ1-2; TRBD1 agrees at 7 bases. J was trimmed by 8 bases and V by 7 bases; bases with no gene match: 10. The CDR3 loop spans 13 amino acids. The CDR3 sequence: CASTPRQGDGYTF. CDR3 coding DNA: TGTGCCAGCACCCCTCGACAGGGAGACGGCTACACCTTC.

V is TRBV7-9 and J is TRBJ1-2; 11 positions match TRBD1. The trim removed 0 bases at V and 2 bases at J, leaving 5 bases unmatched. This CDR3 has 17 residues. The germline CDR1 and CDR2 sequences are SEHNR and FQNEAQ (reference sequence). CDR3 bases: TGTGCCAGCAGCTTAGCGGTCCGGGACAGGGGGAACTATGGCTACACCTTC. It encodes CASSLAVRDRGNYGYTF. The entire variable domain, with the rest obtained from reference TRBV7-9 and TRBJ1-2, is as follows: DTGVSQNPRHKITKRGQNVTFRCDPISEHNRLYWYRQTLGQGPEFLTYFQNEAQLEKSRLLSDRFSAERPKGSFSTLEIQRTEQGDSAMYLCASSLAVRDRGNYGYTFGSGTRLTVV.

The genes are TRBV10-3 and TRBJ2-1, with 9 nucleotides matching TRBD2. This CDR3 has 14 amino acids. Trimming cost V 7 bases and J 4 bases; bases outside gene matches: 5. CDR1 is ENHRY, CDR2 SYGVKD, per germline. The CDR3 sequence: CAITSGGIYNEQFF. CDR3 DNA: TGTGCCATCACCAGCGGGGGGATTTACAATGAGCAGTTCTTC.

This clonotype was recorded a few times. This chain connects TRBV3-1 to TRBJ1-3; D gene uncertain. V gave up 4 bases and J gave up 0 bases, with 10 bases separating them. Germline V gene sequence: CDR1 LGHDT, CDR2 YNNKEL (reference sequence). CDR3 length: 15 residues. The CDR3 is CASSPPGSSGNTIYF. CDR3 DNA sequence: TGTGCCAGCAGCCCCCCCGGAAGCTCTGGAAACACCATATATTTT.

This clonotype showed up many times. The chain is built from TRBV5-1 and TRBJ1-2; a possible D gene is TRBD1 (5 bases). The V and J ends lost 4 bases and 5 bases respectively, with 21 bases between them. CDR1 SGHRS and CDR2 YFSETQ come from the germline V gene. The CDR3 runs 16 residues. The CDR3 protein is CASSKTGTGGLYGYTF. DNA for the CDR3: TGCGCCAGCAGCAAGACCGGGACCGGGGGGTTATATGGCTACACCTTC.

V is TRBV6-1 and J is TRBJ2-7; D is unclear. The germline gives CDR1 MNHNS, CDR2 SASEGT. This CDR3 spans 14 amino acids. V was shortened by 4 bases and J by 2 bases, with 12 bases between the two germline ends. The chain's CDR3 is CASSVLQLTYEQYF. CDR3 nucleotides: TGTGCCAGCAGTGTACTACAGCTGACCTACGAGCAGTACTTC.

This clonotype was recorded many times. The J gene is TRBJ2-5, the V gene TRBV12-3 or TRBV12-4; TRBD1 might be the D (5 bases). This CDR3 contains 14 residues. V shed 3 bases and J shed 5 bases, with 13 bases lying between them. CDR3 region: CASSFQAGSETQYF. The CDR3 nucleotides are TGTGCCAGCAGTTTCCAGGCAGGGTCGGAGACCCAGTACTTC.

This clonotype was counted ten times or more. Its ends do not fully match the called genes, so a read error is possible. The rearrangement links TRBV12-3 or TRBV12-4 to TRBJ1-2, with TRBD1 as a possible D gene (6 bases). CDR3 size: 14 residues. CDR3 region: CATSRYREGYGYTF. In nucleotides, the CDR3 is TGTGCCACCAGTAGGTACAGGGAGGGCTATGGCTACACCTTC.

This chain connects TRBV11-1 to TRBJ1-3; no reliable D call. Trimming removed 2 bases at V and 0 bases at J, with 11 bases between. Germline V CDR1 and CDR2: SGHAT, FQDESV (reference sequence). The CDR3 runs 16 residues. The CDR3 here is CASSLSDTLSGNTIYF. The CDR3 DNA sequence: TGTGCCAGCAGCTTATCCGACACCCTCTCTGGAAACACCATATATTTT.

Written as DNA, the CDR3 is TGTGCCAGCAGCCAAGAATGGGACAGGGGAGGAGATTCACCCCTCCACTTT. The encoded protein is CASSQEWDRGGDSPLHF. V usage is TRBV3-1 and J usage is TRBJ1-6; 10 bases align to TRBD1. The CDR3 is made up of 17 amino acids. V trimming: 0 bases; J trimming: 8 bases; junction bases outside the gene matches: 7. Germline V gene data show CDR1 as LGHDT and CDR2 as YNNKEL (reference sequence).

This clonotype was seen only a few times. The V gene is TRBV18, the J gene TRBJ1-2; TRBD1 matches at 8 bases. Losses at the gene ends were 5 bases for V and 0 bases for J; bases not matched to a gene: 5. This CDR3 contains 15 residues. Per the germline V gene, CDR1 is KGHSH and CDR2 is LQKENI. The CDR3: CASSTGTGSNYGYTF. The CDR3 coding sequence is TGTGCCAGCTCAACCGGGACAGGCTCTAACTATGGCTACACCTTC.

The table lists this clonotype with a few counts. The chain has TRBV6-1 and TRBJ1-5; D may be TRBD1 (5 bases). The germline V and J ends were trimmed by 3 bases and 0 bases, with 9 bases remaining between them. CDR3 length equals 15 residues. In germline, CDR1 is MNHNS, CDR2 SASEGT. CDR3 residues: CASSEAGTSNQPQHF. In DNA, the CDR3 is TGTGCCAGCAGTGAGGCGGGGACTAGCAATCAGCCCCAGCATTTT.

Only a few counts were recorded for this clonotype. V usage is TRBV10-3 and J usage is TRBJ2-1; 8 nucleotides match TRBD1. Germline CDR1 and CDR2: ENHRY and SYGVKD. The CDR3 is 14 residues long. The J segment lost 9 bases and the V segment lost 2 bases, leaving 6 bases of the junction unmatched. The CDR3 loop reads CAISEQQGAREQFF. CDR3 nucleotide sequence: TGTGCCATCAGTGAGCAGCAGGGGGCGCGTGAGCAGTTCTTC.